Shown below are 4 T cell receptor beta chains from a single sample sequenced in a study of radiation and T cells in renal cell carcinoma. Time point of the sample: blood 4 weeks post-SBRT, at nephrectomy. Treatment: 15 Gy SBRT to primary tumor, nephrectomy 4 weeks later. Sequenced by immunoSEQ multiplex PCR; TCRdb stores in-frame clones only, minus some. The sample includes 120,000 to 150,000 clones, 70% to 90% seen only once; the top ten take around 17%. The input for sequencing was blood, taken from a patient whose treatment included radiotherapy and nephrectomy. Receptors originate from a woman aged 50 to 60 with renal cell carcinoma.

Only one count was recorded for this clone. V usage is TRBV15 and J usage is TRBJ1-2; no reliable D call. This CDR3 has 16 amino acids. Germline CDR1 reads LNHNV; CDR2 reads YYDKDF (reference sequence). V lost 4 bases to trimming and J lost 5 bases, with 20 bases between them. This chain's CDR3 is CATSITTSRNSYGYTF. DNA of the CDR3: TGTGCCACCAGCATTACCACTTCCCGAAACTCGTATGGCTACACCTTC.

The V and J genes are TRBV7-3 and TRBJ2-5, with no clear D. The V end lost 5 bases, the J end lost 2 bases, and 9 bases lay between the germline ends. Germline CDR1 and CDR2: SGHTA and FQGTGA. The CDR3 totals 13 residues. The CDR3 nucleotides are TGTGCCAGCAGCCCCACCGGGCAAGAGACCCAGTACTTC. This sequence encodes CASSPTGQETQYF.

Many counts were recorded for this clone. The V call is TRBV13, the J call TRBJ2-4; D is possibly TRBD2 (6 bases). Germline CDR1 and CDR2: PRHDT and FYEKMQ (reference sequence). This CDR3 is built from 14 residues. The germline V and J ends were trimmed by 1 base and 4 bases, with 8 bases remaining between them. The CDR3 bases are TGTGCCAGCAGCTTAGCCGGGGGAAAAAACATTCAGTACTTC. Its protein product is CASSLAGGKNIQYF.

The chain couples TRBV4-2 to TRBJ2-1; D is possibly TRBD2 (7 bases). Germline CDR1 reads LGHNA; CDR2 reads YNFKEQ. CDR3 length: 16 residues. Deletions cut 3 bases from V and 7 bases from J, with 19 bases between. In DNA, the CDR3 is TGTGCCAGCAGCCAGGAGGGGGGGGGAGAAGGTAATGAGCAGTTCTTC. This sequence encodes CASSQEGGGEGNEQFF.